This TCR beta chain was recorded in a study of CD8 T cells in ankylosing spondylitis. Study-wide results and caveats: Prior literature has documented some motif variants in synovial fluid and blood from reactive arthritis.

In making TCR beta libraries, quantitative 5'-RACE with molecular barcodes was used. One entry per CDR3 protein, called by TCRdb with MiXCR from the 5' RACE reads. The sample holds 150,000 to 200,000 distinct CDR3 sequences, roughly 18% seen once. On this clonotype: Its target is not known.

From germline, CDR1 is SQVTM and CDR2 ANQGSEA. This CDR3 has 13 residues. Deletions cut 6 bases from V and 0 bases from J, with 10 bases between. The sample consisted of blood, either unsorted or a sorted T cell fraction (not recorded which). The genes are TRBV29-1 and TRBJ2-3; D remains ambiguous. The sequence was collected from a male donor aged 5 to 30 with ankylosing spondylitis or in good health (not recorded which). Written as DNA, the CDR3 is TGCAGCGTGAGCCTTAGTAGCACAGATACGCAGTATTTT. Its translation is CSVSLSSTDTQYF.